Sequencing of this TCR beta chain was carried out in a study of T cell repertoires in cytomegalovirus infection. Overall study context: Both a matching HLA type and CMV infection were indicated by public TCR beta signatures. Study-wide points: CMV-specific TCR beta clonotypes restricted by HLA-C dominated the ex vivo response. Of the TCR beta families, the public ones yielded a cumulative frequency that identified carriers of CMV plus the relevant HLA.

A remark on this clonotype: Antigen specificity is unknown.

From the reads, TCRdb called clonotypes with MiXCR, one entry per CDR3 protein. The sample lists around 530,000 distinct CDR3 sequences, around 27% occurring once. Trimming shortened V by 8 bases and J by 9 bases, and 14 bases separated the two germline ends. The germline gives CDR1 LNHDA, CDR2 SQIVND (reference sequence). The CDR3 has 13 residues. The specimen sequenced was PBMCs. The chain has TRBV19 and TRBJ1-6, with unresolved D. The receptor was derived from a human donor in good health (CMV status not recorded). Some clones in this sample may be carry-over from other donors' samples. Here the CDR3 DNA reads TGTGCCAGTTGTAACGGTCTCCCTTCACCCCTCCACTTT. Protein sequence: CASCNGLPSPLHF.